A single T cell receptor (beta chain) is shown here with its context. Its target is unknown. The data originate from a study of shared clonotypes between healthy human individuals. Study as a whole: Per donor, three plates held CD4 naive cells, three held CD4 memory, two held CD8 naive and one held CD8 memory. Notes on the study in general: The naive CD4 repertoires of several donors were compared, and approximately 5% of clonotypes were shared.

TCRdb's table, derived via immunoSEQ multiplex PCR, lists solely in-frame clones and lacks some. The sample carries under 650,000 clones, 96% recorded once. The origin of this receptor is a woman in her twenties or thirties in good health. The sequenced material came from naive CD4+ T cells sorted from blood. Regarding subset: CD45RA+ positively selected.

CDR3 in DNA: TGTGCCAGCAGTTTAGTCCATGGGGTCGCTGAAGCTTTCTTT. Amino acid sequence: CASSLVHGVAEAFF. This chain connects TRBV28 to TRBJ1-1; D is uncertain. The V end was cut by 2 bases, the J end by 6 bases, with 13 bases between. The CDR3 is 14 residues long. Germline V gene data show CDR1 as MDHEN and CDR2 as SYDVKM.